This T cell receptor (beta chain) was sequenced for a study of blood T cells in healthy people across ages. Whole-study context: Researchers report that template switching captured about one barcoded beta molecule per two T cells. Study conclusions and caveats: In older individuals, TCR beta diversity per million T cells was lower, falling roughly linearly with age.

Each individual donor underwent a draw of 8.5 to 10 milliliters of peripheral blood. From germline, CDR1 is MNHEY and CDR2 SMNVEV (reference sequence). Trimming pared 7 bases from V and 0 bases from J, leaving 12 bases between. The CDR3 consists of 15 residues. A sample-barcoded 5' primer and a J-beta primer mix were used in a second PCR of roughly 6 to 11 cycles. Each cDNA molecule received a tag from a template-switch adaptor that had 12 random nucleotides. TCRdb analysed the 5' RACE reads with MiXCR anew, one entry per CDR3 protein. Here the sample spans about 1.1 million distinct CDR3 sequences, roughly two fifths being singletons. This clonotype has more than one count but fewer than ten. Its cognate antigen is unknown.

The gene calls are TRBV27 and TRBJ1-4; D not resolved. The receptor was isolated from a man aged 18 to 35 in good health. The sample consisted of blood. CDR3 amino acids: CASMTLVATNEKLFF. CDR3 sequence (DNA): TGTGCCAGCATGACCCTCGTTGCAACTAATGAAAAACTGTTTTTT. Variable domain in full (rest from reference TRBV27 and TRBJ1-4): EAQVTQNPRYLITVTGKKLTVTCSQNMNHEYMSWYRQDPGLGLRQIYYSMNVEVTDKGDVPEGYKVSRKEKRNFPLILESPSPNQTSLYFCASMTLVATNEKLFFGSGTQLSVL.